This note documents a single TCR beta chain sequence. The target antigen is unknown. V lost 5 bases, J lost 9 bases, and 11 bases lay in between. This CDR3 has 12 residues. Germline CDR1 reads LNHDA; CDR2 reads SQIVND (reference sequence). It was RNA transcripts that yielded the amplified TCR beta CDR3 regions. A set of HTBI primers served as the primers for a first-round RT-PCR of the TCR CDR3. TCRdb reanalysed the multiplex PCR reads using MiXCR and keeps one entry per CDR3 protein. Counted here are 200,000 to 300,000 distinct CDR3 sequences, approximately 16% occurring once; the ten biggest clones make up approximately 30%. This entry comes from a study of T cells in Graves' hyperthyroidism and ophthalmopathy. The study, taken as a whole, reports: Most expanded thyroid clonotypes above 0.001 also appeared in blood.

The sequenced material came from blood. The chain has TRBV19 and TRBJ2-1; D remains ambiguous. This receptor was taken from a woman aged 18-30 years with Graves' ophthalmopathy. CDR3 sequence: CASSYARGEQFF. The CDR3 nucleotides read TGTGCCAGTAGTTACGCCCGAGGTGAGCAGTTCTTC. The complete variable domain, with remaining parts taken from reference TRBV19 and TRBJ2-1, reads DGGITQSPKYLFRKEGQNVTLSCEQNLNHDAMYWYRQDPGQGLRLIYYSQIVNDFQKGDIAEGYSVSREKKESFPLTVTSAQKNPTAFYLCASSYARGEQFFGPGTRLTVL.